The 29 T cell receptor beta chains presented below share a single source sample, sequenced in a study. TCRdb reanalysed the 5' RACE reads using MiXCR and keeps one entry per CDR3 protein. The data contain tens of thousands of distinct CDR3 sequences, more than 25% of them singletons. The source material was tumor-infiltrating memory CD4+ T cells sorted from the breast tumor. This sample's subset: memory CD4+ T cells, CD4+CD45RO+CD25-. The source is a female donor with breast cancer.

This clonotype was found a few times. V and J are TRBV9 and TRBJ2-1, with D possibly being TRBD1 (5 bases). The CDR3 loop spans 13 amino acids. The V end lost 2 bases, the J end lost 4 bases, and 7 bases lay between the germline ends. Germline-derived CDR1 and CDR2 are SGDLS and YYNGEE. CDR3 sequence (DNA): TGTGCCAGCAGCGTGGCAGGGTACAATGAGCAGTTCTTC. Amino acids: CASSVAGYNEQFF.

V and J are TRBV29-1 and TRBJ2-3; perhaps TRBD2 as D (6 bases). V was clipped by 4 bases and J by 2 bases, with 10 bases between them. CDR1 SQVTM and CDR2 ANQGSEA come from the germline V gene. CDR3 size: 13 residues. The CDR3 reads CSVGGTDTDTQYF. The CDR3 region has the DNA TGCAGCGTTGGAGGGACTGACACAGATACGCAGTATTTT.

This clonotype appeared once. The rearrangement links TRBV6-2 or TRBV6-3 to TRBJ2-1, with D possibly being TRBD1 (6 bases). Trimming pared 0 bases from V and 15 bases from J, leaving 15 bases between. The CDR3 has 13 amino acids. In germline, CDR1 is MNHEY, CDR2 SVGEGT. The CDR3 region has the DNA TGTGCCAGCAGTTACTCGGAGCCAGGGGCTCCGTTCTTC. Translated, it gives CASSYSEPGAPFF.

The gene calls are TRBV20-1 and TRBJ2-1; no clear D gene. Germline CDR1 and CDR2: DFQATT and SNEGSKA (reference sequence). This CDR3 has 14 amino acids. Trimming took 6 bases from V and 0 from J, leaving 12 bases between them. The CDR3 is CSATSQTSYNEQFF. DNA for the CDR3: TGCAGTGCAACCTCCCAAACCTCCTACAATGAGCAGTTCTTC.

This clonotype was observed a few times. The V call is TRBV20-1, the J call TRBJ2-5; the D gene is possibly TRBD2 (5 bases). This CDR3 comprises 12 residues. The V end was cut by 4 bases, the J end by 1 base, with 7 bases between. The germline V gene encodes CDR1 DFQATT and CDR2 SNEGSKA (reference sequence). CDR3 bases: TGCAGTGCTACAGCGGTCCAAGAGACCCAGTACTTC. Translating it yields CSATAVQETQYF.

The chain carries TRBV5-1 and TRBJ2-7; D ambiguous. Deletions cut 4 bases from V and 0 bases from J, with 17 bases between. The CDR3 totals 16 residues. Germline assignment: CDR1 SGHRS and CDR2 YFSETQ. The CDR3 here is CASSPGIGRSSYEQYF. Written as DNA, the CDR3 is TGCGCCAGCAGCCCCGGTATCGGGCGGAGCTCCTACGAGCAGTACTTC.

A remark on this clonotype: A clone one base away is much larger, so this may be a read error. This CDR3 fails to terminate in the conserved phenylalanine or tryptophan, so it likely reflects a read error. This chain joins TRBV5-1 and TRBJ1-1; D might be TRBD1 (5 bases). Germline CDR1 is SGHRS and CDR2 is YFSETQ. CDR3 length: 15 residues. The germline V and J ends were trimmed by 4 bases and 3 bases, with 16 bases remaining between them. CDR3 protein: CASSSRGLGDTEAFL. Here the CDR3 DNA reads TGCGCCAGCAGCAGCCGGGGCTTAGGGGACACTGAAGCTTTCCTT.

V usage is TRBV29-1 and J usage is TRBJ2-3, with D perhaps matching TRBD1 (5 bases). Germline V gives CDR1 SQVTM, CDR2 ANQGSEA. CDR3 length: 13 amino acids. V dropped 4 bases and J dropped 5 bases, with 13 bases sitting between them. The CDR3 is CSVGGRLLDTQYF. The DNA for the CDR3 is TGCAGCGTTGGGGGCAGGCTCTTAGATACGCAGTATTTT.

This rearrangement joins TRBV10-3 to TRBJ2-1; maybe TRBD1 (6 bases). Germline loops: CDR1 ENHRY, CDR2 SYGVKD. Between the trimmed V and J ends, which lost 6 bases and 6 bases, there was a span of 15 bases. CDR3 size: 14 residues. In nucleotides, the CDR3 is TGTGCCATCAGGAAACAGGGCTCTCTCAATGAGCAGTTCTTC. This gives the protein CAIRKQGSLNEQFF.

V is TRBV11-2 and J is TRBJ1-6; D gene ambiguous. V shed 3 bases and J shed 7 bases, with 7 bases lying between them. The CDR3 covers 13 residues. CDR1 and CDR2 from the germline V gene are SGHAT and FQNNGV. CDR3 residues: CASSFDLNSPLHF. The CDR3 DNA sequence: TGTGCCAGCAGCTTTGACCTGAATTCACCCCTCCACTTT.

A few counts support this clonotype. V usage is TRBV6-5 and J usage is TRBJ2-5; D may match TRBD1 or TRBD2 (5 bases each). V was clipped by 6 bases and J by 6 bases, with 20 bases between them. Per germline, CDR1 MNHEY and CDR2 SVGAGI. This CDR3 region has 15 residues. CDR3 in DNA: TGTGCCAGCAGAACCATGGGACCGCAACGAAAGACCCAGTACTTC. Protein product: CASRTMGPQRKTQYF.

The V call is TRBV6-6, the J call TRBJ1-5; D gene uncertain. The CDR3 runs to 13 residues. V lost 7 bases to trimming and J lost 0 bases, with 7 bases between them. The V gene's germline CDR1 is MNHNY and CDR2 SVGAGI (reference sequence). The DNA of the CDR3 is TGTGCCAGCACCGAGAATAGCAATCAGCCCCAGCATTTT. This gives the protein CASTENSNQPQHF.

This clonotype has at least ten counts. J is TRBJ2-5 and V is TRBV5-1; no definite D call. With 4 bases removed from V and 6 bases from J, the gap between germline ends came to 16 bases. CDR1 SGHRS and CDR2 YFSETQ come from the germline V gene. CDR3 length: 14 residues. CDR3 in DNA: TGCGCCAGCAGCGACGGGCGTCTTCTCAAGACCCAGTACTTC. It is translated as CASSDGRLLKTQYF.

V usage is TRBV7-6 and J usage is TRBJ1-5, with TRBD1 matching over 10 bases. This CDR3 is 17 amino acids long. V gave up 5 bases and J gave up 2 bases; unmatched junction bases: 9. Germline-derived CDR1 and CDR2 are SGHVS and FNYEAQ. The CDR3 protein is CASSLGQGDLGNQPQHF. The CDR3 DNA is TGTGCCAGCAGCCTCGGACAGGGGGATCTTGGCAATCAGCCCCAGCATTTT.

This clonotype has more than one count but fewer than ten. The chain recombines TRBV4-1 with TRBJ1-3, with 9 bases that match TRBD1. The trim removed 4 bases at V and 3 bases at J, leaving 7 bases unmatched. Looked up from germline, CDR1 is MGHRA and CDR2 is YSYEKL. This CDR3 is 16 amino acids long. The CDR3 loop reads CASSPGQGSYGNTIYF. In nucleotides, the CDR3 is TGCGCCAGCAGCCCCGGACAGGGGAGCTATGGAAACACCATATATTTT.

As to this clonotype: This may be a read error: a much more frequent sequence differs by one nucleotide. The CDR3 DNA is TGTGCCAGCAGTGAGTGTAGCGGGAACACCGGGGAGCTGTTTTTT. Translating it yields CASSECSGNTGELFF. The V gene is TRBV6-1, the J gene TRBJ2-2; maybe TRBD2 (6 bases). With 3 bases removed from V and 1 base from J, the gap between germline ends came to 9 bases. This CDR3 contains 15 residues. CDR1 is MNHNS, CDR2 SASEGT, per germline.

The genes are TRBV7-2 and TRBJ2-1; the match to TRBD2 covers 11 bases. Germline values: CDR1 SGHTA, CDR2 FQGNSA. Unmatched junction bases numbered 12, after V lost 5 bases and J lost 9 bases. The CDR3 has 16 residues. The CDR3 protein is CASSGGLAGLYGEQFF. DNA of the CDR3: TGTGCCAGCAGCGGTGGACTAGCGGGCCTGTACGGTGAGCAGTTCTTC.

This clonotype has a count of ten or more. V is TRBV30 and J is TRBJ2-2; the D gene is possibly TRBD1 (6 bases). The CDR3 runs to 15 residues. V was clipped by 0 bases and J by 8 bases, with 16 bases between them. Germline loops: CDR1 GTSNPN, CDR2 SVGIG (reference sequence). CDR3 amino acids: CAWSVSDRRRGELFF. Here the CDR3 DNA reads TGTGCCTGGAGTGTATCCGACAGGCGGCGTGGGGAGCTGTTTTTT.

This clonotype was seen only a few times. The rearrangement uses TRBV29-1 and TRBJ2-2, with a tentative D call TRBD2 (6 bases). The CDR3 runs to 14 residues. From germline, CDR1 is SQVTM and CDR2 ANQGSEA. Between the trimmed V and J ends, which lost 6 bases and 6 bases, there was a span of 17 bases. The CDR3 sequence: CSVGLVGGPGELFF. CDR3 coding DNA: TGCAGCGTGGGCCTCGTGGGAGGCCCCGGGGAGCTGTTTTTT.

As for this clonotype: Sequence at one end of the junction differs from germline and may be a read error. This chain connects TRBV11-1 to TRBJ1-1; D not certain. This CDR3 comprises 14 residues. Germline values: CDR1 SGHAT, CDR2 FQDESV (reference sequence). The CDR3 sequence is CASRLAVLGTEAFF. CDR3 sequence (DNA): TGTGCCAGCCGCTTGGCGGTATTGGGCACTGAAGCTTTCTTT.

This clonotype was observed many times. This chain joins TRBV6-5 and TRBJ2-3; the D gene is possibly TRBD2 (5 bases). CDR3 length: 14 amino acids. The germline V gene encodes CDR1 MNHEY and CDR2 SVGAGI. The V and J ends lost 7 bases and 5 bases respectively, with 16 bases between them. DNA of the CDR3: TGTGCCAGCACCCATCGAGGGCAGAAAGATACGCAGTATTTT. Protein sequence: CASTHRGQKDTQYF.

A few counts support this clonotype. The V call is TRBV5-1, the J call TRBJ2-7, with TRBD1 matching 8 bases. The CDR3 is made up of 14 amino acids. Germline CDR1 is SGHRS and CDR2 is YFSETQ. V was pared by 3 bases and J by 0 bases, with 2 bases of the junction left unmatched. CDR3 sequence: CASSSTGGSYEQYF. The CDR3 coding sequence is TGCGCCAGCAGCTCAACAGGGGGCTCCTACGAGCAGTACTTC.

This chain links TRBV7-8 with TRBJ2-3, with D possibly being TRBD2 (5 bases). The CDR3 covers 12 residues. Germline CDR1 SGHVS, CDR2 FQNEAQ. The V end lost 5 bases, the J end lost 6 bases, and 9 bases lay between the germline ends. CDR3 amino acids: CASSPLADTQYF. The CDR3 DNA reads as TGTGCCAGCAGCCCTTTAGCGGATACGCAGTATTTT.

The rearrangement links TRBV5-1 to TRBJ2-3, with TRBD2 as a possible D gene (6 bases). The CDR3 has 13 residues. V dropped 3 bases and J dropped 2 bases, with 7 bases sitting between them. The V gene's germline CDR1 is SGHRS and CDR2 YFSETQ. Here the CDR3 reads CASSSGDTDTQYF. CDR3 nucleotide sequence: TGCGCCAGCAGCTCGGGGGACACAGATACGCAGTATTTT.

This clonotype showed up just once. The junction departs from the called germline gene at one end, perhaps through a read error. The V gene is TRBV7-9, the J gene TRBJ2-1; TRBD2 is a possible D gene (5 bases). The CDR3 covers 12 residues. Germline-derived CDR1 and CDR2 are SEHNR and FQNEAQ (reference sequence). The CDR3 here is CASSELGFEQCF. CDR3 in DNA: TGTGCCAGCAGTGAACTAGGTTTTGAGCAGTGCTTC.

As for this clonotype: A much more abundant neighbour one base away suggests this may be a read error. The chain combines TRBV6-5 with TRBJ1-2; D gene ambiguous. Per the germline V gene, CDR1 is MNHEY and CDR2 is SVGAGI. The V end lost 4 bases, the J end lost 1 base, and 7 bases lay between the germline ends. This CDR3 region has 13 residues. The DNA for the CDR3 is TGTGCCAGCAGTTTCGAGCTTAACTATGGCTACACCTTC. This translates into CASSFELNYGYTF.

This clonotype showed up many times. CDR3: CASARLAGGSNEQFF. The CDR3 DNA is TGTGCCAGCGCTAGACTAGCGGGAGGGTCCAATGAGCAGTTCTTC. The chain combines TRBV12-3 or TRBV12-4 with TRBJ2-1; 14 bases agree with TRBD2. V was clipped by 8 bases and J by 6 bases; unmatched bases: 6. CDR3 length equals 15 residues.

This clonotype was seen more than once but under ten times. The chain links TRBV7-8 to TRBJ1-1; 8 bases are a match to TRBD1. Germline lookup yields CDR1 SGHVS and CDR2 FQNEAQ. The CDR3 length is 15 residues. V lost 3 bases and J lost 6; bases outside the gene matches: 9. The CDR3 coding sequence is TGTGCCAGCAGCTTGGGACAGGCGCAGCTCGCTGAAGCTTTCTTT. Amino acids: CASSLGQAQLAEAFF.

This chain uses TRBV29-1 with TRBJ2-5, with D possibly called TRBD1 or TRBD2 (6 bases each). This CDR3 region has 12 residues. Trimming took 7 bases from V and 5 from J, leaving 14 bases between them. The germline V gene encodes CDR1 SQVTM and CDR2 ANQGSEA. CDR3 DNA sequence: TGCAGCGCCCGAAAGGGGGGCGAGACCCAGTACTTC. Protein product: CSARKGGETQYF.